The clone carrying this T cell receptor beta chain was seen ten or more times. Its antigen is undetermined. Eligible hyperthyroidism cases comprised new diagnoses of under 2 months' duration in individuals aged 18 to 65. These data originate in a study of Graves' ophthalmopathy and Graves' hyperthyroidism. The CDR3 length is 12 residues. J lost 4 bases, V lost 6 bases, and 3 bases had no gene match. CDR1 and CDR2 (germline): LNHDA, SQIVND (reference sequence). General study points: Both an approximately 68% sensitivity and an approximately 76% specificity characterized the model's predictions of ophthalmopathy progression. Blood also held most thyroid clonotypes expanded above 0.001 frequency.

Amplifying from RNA transcripts, the study obtained TCR beta CDR3 regions. First-round RT-PCR with HTBI primers preceded a second-round multiplex PCR. TCRdb called the multiplex PCR reads again in MiXCR, with one record for every CDR3 protein. The sample lists more than 1,000,000 distinct CDR3 sequences; 35% to 40% were seen once. The sequenced sample was peripheral blood or thyroid tissue (not recorded which). The receptor's source is an adult man with Graves' hyperthyroidism. The chain employs TRBV19 and TRBJ2-7; 7 nucleotides match TRBD1. CDR3 sequence: CASRQQGYEQYF. The CDR3 DNA sequence: TGTGCCAGTAGGCAACAGGGGTACGAGCAGTACTTC. The full variable domain, rest sourced from reference TRBV19 and TRBJ2-7, is DGGITQSPKYLFRKEGQNVTLSCEQNLNHDAMYWYRQDPGQGLRLIYYSQIVNDFQKGDIAEGYSVSREKKESFPLTVTSAQKNPTAFYLCASRQQGYEQYFGPGTRLTVT.